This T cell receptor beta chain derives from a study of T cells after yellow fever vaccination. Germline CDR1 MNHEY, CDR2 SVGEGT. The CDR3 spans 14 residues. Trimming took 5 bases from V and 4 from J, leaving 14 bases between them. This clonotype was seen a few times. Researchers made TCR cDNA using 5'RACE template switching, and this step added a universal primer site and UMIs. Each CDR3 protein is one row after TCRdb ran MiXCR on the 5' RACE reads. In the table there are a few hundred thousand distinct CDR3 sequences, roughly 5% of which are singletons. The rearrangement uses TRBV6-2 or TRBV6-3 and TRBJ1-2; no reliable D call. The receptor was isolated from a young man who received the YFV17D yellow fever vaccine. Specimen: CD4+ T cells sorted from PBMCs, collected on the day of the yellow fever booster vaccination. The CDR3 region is CASSPSGLGYGYTF. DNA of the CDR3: TGTGCCAGCAGTCCCTCGGGATTAGGCTATGGCTACACCTTC.